This TCR beta chain was captured by sequencing in a study of cytomegalovirus exposure and HLA in healthy donors. Study-level findings and limits: There were several of the most significant clusters that appeared linked to common viral pathogens in a later analysis. Overall, roughly 160 TCR beta chains were annotated as cytomegalovirus-associated. TCR beta chains associated with HLA were, in a later analysis, more clonally expanded than equally common others. TCR beta V- and J-gene trimming was later associated with a missense DCLRE1C variant.

Use of 60 Vbeta and 13 Jbeta primers characterized the PCR. This table comes from immunoSEQ multiplex PCR, and its TCRdb copy is limited to in-frame clones, with some not included. The table lists some 160,000 clones, approximately 80% of them singletons, with 6.5% to 9% in the top ten. Turning to this clone: Its matching antigen is unknown.

Germline CDR1 and CDR2: SGHVS and FNYEAQ. This CDR3 has 15 amino acids. The J segment lost 8 bases and the V segment lost 5 bases, leaving 10 bases of the junction unmatched. The clonotype was recovered from a woman aged 40 to 49 in good health and CMV-seropositive. J is TRBJ1-4 and V is TRBV7-6; 8 bases agree with TRBD1. The material sequenced was PBMCs. The CDR3 nucleotides read TGTGCCAGCAGCACGGGACAGGATGGAGACGAAAAACTGTTTTTT. The encoded protein is CASSTGQDGDEKLFF.